The rows below give T cell receptor beta chains drawn from one sample of a study of T cells after posttransplantation cyclophosphamide. Generated by immunoSEQ multiplex PCR, the TCRdb table keeps only in-frame clones and is missing some. In total the sample includes over 6,500 clones, none of them seen once. Sequencing used PBMCs, obtained after allogeneic stem cell transplant with posttransplant cyclophosphamide. The receptors stem from a male patient in his fifties or sixties who received an allogeneic stem cell transplant from an unrelated donor, was CMV-positive, and had acute GVHD only. Some T cells here may be from the graft donor. CDR3s include the opening cysteine and the closing phenylalanine or tryptophan. The order of the fields is V gene, J gene, clone size, D gene, CDR3 DNA, CDR3 protein. A D gene is named only where the DNA matches it firmly. Size is stated for part of the rows, as once, few or many counts, or as a class when the clone is expanded.

TRBV7-3,TRBJ2-3,few,NA,TGTGCCAGCAGCTTAGGGCTAGCAGTAGATACGCAGTATTTT,CASSLGLAVDTQYF
TRBV27,TRBJ2-2,few,TRBD2,TGCGTCAGCAGTGGTTTAGCGGGGGGGCCGCACACCGGGGAGCTGTTTTTT,CVSSGLAGGPHTGELFF
TRBV11-2,TRBJ1-6,many,NA,TGTGCCAGCAGCACGCAGGGAAACCAATCACCCCTCCACTTT,CASSTQGNQSPLHF
TRBV7-8,TRBJ2-7,NA,TRBD2,TGTGCCAGCAGCTTTGGATCCGGGACTAGTTACGAGCAGTACTTC,CASSFGSGTSYEQYF
TRBV28,TRBJ2-1,many,TRBD2,TGTGCCAGCAGTCTCGTAGCGGGGAGCTCCTACAATGAGCAGTTCTTC,CASSLVAGSSYNEQFF
TRBV5-5,TRBJ1-3,many,NA,TGTGCCAGCAGCTTGGGCAGCTCTGGAAACACCATATATTTT,CASSLGSSGNTIYF
TRBV6-6,TRBJ2-1,many,TRBD2,TGTGCCAGCAAATCGGGACTAGCGGGGAGCTACAATGAGCAGTTCTTC,CASKSGLAGSYNEQFF
TRBV5-6,TRBJ2-2,many,NA,TGTGCCAGCAGCCCCAACTGGTCCGGGGAGCTGTTTTTT,CASSPNWSGELFF
TRBV7-8,TRBJ1-6,NA,NA,TGTGCCAGCAGTCCTTATCCCGCGGGTGGTAATTCACCCCTCCACTTT,CASSPYPAGGNSPLHF
TRBV30,TRBJ1-2,many,NA,TGTGCCTGGAGAGGAGCCTTTGAATATGGCTACACCTTC,CAWRGAFEYGYTF
TRBV28,TRBJ1-4,many,TRBD1,TGTGCCAGCTGGTCGGGACAGGGGGAAGAAAAACTGTTTTTT,CASWSGQGEEKLFF
TRBV25-1,TRBJ2-1,many,NA,TGTGCCAGCTCTCCGGGAGATATCTACAATGAGCAGTTCTTC,CASSPGDIYNEQFF
TRBV2,TRBJ2-5,NA,TRBD2,TGTGCCGGCGTAGCGGGGGGGCCGCGGGAGACCCAGTACTTC,CAGVAGGPRETQYF
TRBV4-1,TRBJ1-5,many,TRBD1,TGCGCCAGCAGCCAACCACCGGGACAGGGGTACAATCAGCCCCAGCATTTT,CASSQPPGQGYNQPQHF
TRBV5-1,TRBJ1-2,many,NA,TGCGCCAGCAGCCCTAACACCCGGACAGTAACCTATGGCTACACCTTC,CASSPNTRTVTYGYTF
TRBV7-9,TRBJ1-3,many,NA,TGTGCCAGCAATCAGGCCAGGGGTAACACCATATATTTT,CASNQARGNTIYF
TRBV10-3,TRBJ1-1,many,NA,TGTGCCATCACCAAAACAGGGCCGGGCACTGAAGCTTTCTTT,CAITKTGPGTEAFF
TRBV19,TRBJ2-3,many,TRBD1,TGTGCCAGTCGCAGGGGGCTTGATACGCAGTATTTT,CASRRGLDTQYF
TRBV6-1,TRBJ1-6,NA,TRBD1,TGTGCCAGCAGGGGAAACCGGGACAGCGATTCACCCCTCCACTTT,CASRGNRDSDSPLHF
TRBV18,TRBJ2-7,many,TRBD1,TGTGCCAGCTCAAGACAGGGTCCATACGAGCAGTACTTC,CASSRQGPYEQYF
TRBV19,TRBJ2-3,many,TRBD2,TGTGCCAGTAGTATAGGTCTCAGCGGGGGTCGTAGCACAGATACGCAGTATTTT,CASSIGLSGGRSTDTQYF
TRBV7-2,TRBJ2-2,NA,TRBD2,TGTGCCAGCAGGGGGGGAGCGGGGAACGGGGAGTTGTTTTTT,CASRGGAGNGELFF
TRBV27,TRBJ2-1,many,NA,TGTGCCAGCCTCTCCCGGGGTTGGGGGGATGAGCAGTTCTTC,CASLSRGWGDEQFF
TRBV7-2,TRBJ1-5,NA,NA,TGTGCCAGCAGCTGGGGGGTTAGCAATCAGCCCCAGCATTTT,CASSWGVSNQPQHF
TRBV4-2,TRBJ2-7,many,NA,TGTGCCAGCAGCCCCGAGGCAGACTCCTACGAGCAGTACTTC,CASSPEADSYEQYF
TRBV6-1,TRBJ1-1,many,NA,TGTGCCAGCAGTCACAGCAACACTGAAGCTTTCTTT,CASSHSNTEAFF
TRBV11-2,TRBJ1-6,many,NA,TGTGCCAGCAGCCCTAACTTACAGGGAATGACTTATAATTCACCCCTCCACTTT,CASSPNLQGMTYNSPLHF
TRBV5-6,TRBJ2-7,few,NA,TGTGCCAGCAGCTTGGCAGGATTTGGGGGAGGCGAGCAGTACTTC,CASSLAGFGGGEQYF
TRBV7-8,TRBJ2-3,few,NA,TGTGCCAGCAGCCCCTACAGGATTACCAGCACAGATACGCAGTATTTT,CASSPYRITSTDTQYF
TRBV5-6,TRBJ1-4,many,TRBD1,TGTGCCAGCAGCATGGGACAGATTAATGAAAAACTGTTTTTT,CASSMGQINEKLFF
TRBV28,TRBJ2-3,many,NA,TGTGCCAGCACAACAGGAGGGGCAGGAACAGATACGCAGTATTTT,CASTTGGAGTDTQYF
TRBV2,TRBJ1-3,many,TRBD1,TGTGCCAAAAGACAGGGTGGAGGCTCTGGAAACACCATATATTTT,CAKRQGGGSGNTIYF
TRBV7-2,TRBJ2-5,few,TRBD1,TGTGCCAGCAGTTCCCCGGGACAGGGCGGGGAGACCCAGTACTTC,CASSSPGQGGETQYF
TRBV2,TRBJ2-2,few,TRBD1,TGTGCCAGCCGGACAGGTGCCGGGGAGCTGTTTTTT,CASRTGAGELFF
TRBV29-1,TRBJ2-7,many,TRBD2,TGCAGCGTTGTGGGACTAGACTTTCATCAGCAGTACTTC,CSVVGLDFHQQYF
TRBV7-3,TRBJ2-5,few,TRBD2,TGTGCCAGCAGTTATAGCGGGATGGAGACCCAGTACTTC,CASSYSGMETQYF
TRBV30,TRBJ2-7,many,NA,TGTGCCTGGAGTGCACCGCCAAGATTAGCGGCTACCTACGAGCAGTACTTC,CAWSAPPRLAATYEQYF